This T cell receptor (beta chain) was sequenced during a study of cytomegalovirus exposure and HLA in healthy donors (dated by TCRdb to 2017 to 2019). General notes on the study: In an earlier analysis of 587 of the donors, 276 Gb of sequence data and approximately 120 million unique TCR beta sequences from 150 million to 200 million T cells were reported. In a later analysis, previously published TCR beta repertoires from 666 donors were re-analyzed and high-resolution HLA genotyping was added so that TCR occurrence patterns could be studied. Of the roughly 410 genotyped donors, 65% to 90% were placed in the genetic ancestry cluster associated with self-reported Caucasian donors. In the later analysis, no new phenotypic data were used to find candidate immune exposures; instead, reliance was placed on TCR beta sequences and their occurrence across donors. Around 320 gigabases of sequencing data and tens of millions of unique TCR sequences were included in an early release covering roughly 600 HLA-typed donors. The study profiled the T cell repertoires of approximately 700 subjects by immunosequencing and related them to cytomegalovirus serostatus. Because of strong linkage in the cohort, roughly five DR-DQ haplotypes were treated as single units for association and clustering. HLA typing covered class I and class II loci at four-digit resolution. Across around 400 genotyped donors of the cohort, an average of about 240,000 unique TCR beta nucleotide sequences per donor were sequenced, and about a sixth of those sequences were non-productive. Besides the first cohort of around 700 subjects, a separate validation cohort made up of 120 different subjects was used. Donor age, sex, ethnicity and CMV serostatus were collected together with the repertoire data. The number of donors typed differed by locus, with roughly 620-640 for A, B, C, DRB1 and DQB1, around 520 for DQA1, 600 to 610 for DPA1, and about 450 for DPB1. A later genetic analysis took genome-wide SNP genotypes for about 60% of the roughly 670 donors and used that subset as a discovery cohort. Every discovery cohort repertoire had been produced on one sequencing platform. To predict cytomegalovirus infection status, the study brought together high-throughput TCR immunosequencing, statistical association of individual TCRs with disease status, and machine learning. To decide whether each TCR beta V gene segment behaved as functional or pseudogenic, an earlier analysis of some 600 of the donors relied on high-throughput TCR beta sequencing. The study aimed to test whether signatures of past pathogen exposure could be identified by cataloging public T cell receptors.

The cohort consisted of more than 650 healthy bone marrow donors. At the time of sampling, every cohort member was nominally healthy, though immune exposures that went unrecorded were likely present. The donor was CMV seronegative and belonged to the group of several hundred seronegative cohort members. Each donor provided a peripheral blood sample, and peripheral blood mononuclear cells were used for TCR beta sequencing. The Qiagen DNeasy Blood Extraction Kit was used to extract genomic DNA from the blood cell samples. As for this clone: The specificity of this receptor is unknown. No much larger clone exists at a distance of one base, and base qualities are not known.

Summary of the overall study and its limitations: The earlier analysis of fewer than 750 of the donors excluded some 15 rarely observed V segments, including chromosome 9 orphons, because counts were too low. Sequencing depth was assumed to be roughly uniform across donors in the presence/absence analyses, though that assumption may not hold. The study listed 150 to 200 TCR beta chains as associated with cytomegalovirus. Several of the top co-occurrence clusters appeared to be linked to parvovirus B19, influenza, CMV and Epstein-Barr virus, according to a later analysis. In a later analysis, the rate of TCR association differed among HLA loci, with DRB1 alleles having the most associated TCRs and HLA-C alleles having the fewest. A further reported finding was that TCR beta sequences accurately predicted the HLA-A and HLA-B alleles for most subjects in the first cohort. The cohort was sequenced for TCR beta chains only, and without alpha or paired-chain data the features that could be detected were limited. Broadly in line with IMGT annotations, most TCR beta V segments showed up in productive rearrangements about 90% or about 30% of the time in an earlier analysis of under 700 of the donors. The only immune exposure information available for the cohort was CMV serostatus. A cluster of highly shared sequence variants was judged likely to represent a technical artifact of the sequencing pipeline. At a false discovery rate of 0.05, a later analysis linked about 16,000 TCR beta sequences to specific HLA alleles. The classifier was reported to diagnose cytomegalovirus status with high specificity and sensitivity in both the original and validation cohorts. A few of the identified cytomegalovirus-associated TCR beta chains were confirmed in vitro to be specific for cytomegalovirus antigens. While some public TCRs were present in many individuals, most TCR sequences turned up only very rarely across donors. Some IMGT-functional V segments, including TRBV6-2 and TRBV6-3, could not be distinguished by the 87-base-pair reads and were therefore excluded. Linkage disequilibrium might explain the correlated functional status among segregating V segments, but an unknown experimental factor could not be excluded. An association between a missense DCLRE1C variant and V-gene and J-gene trimming of TCR beta chains was found in a later genetic analysis and replicated in an independent cohort. In a later genetic analysis, fewer N-insertions in productive TCRs were reported among donors in an Asian-associated ancestry cluster than the approximately 670-donor mean. HLA typing was unavailable for some donors at each locus, so association tests used only the typed subset. When HLA alleles, especially DR and DQ, strongly co-occurred, TCR associations were difficult to assign to individual alleles. The authors suggested that the approach could potentially be extended to other disease states and immunological phenotypes. In a later analysis, HLA-associated TCR beta chains showed more clonal expansion and lower generation probabilities than non-associated chains that were equally common. Most CMV-associated TCR beta chains appeared to be HLA-restricted in a later analysis, and the HLA associations seemed to be driven largely by CMV exposure.

To prepare the library, the immunoSEQ multiplex PCR assay was applied. A mixture of 60 forward primers for TCR Vbeta segments and 13 reverse primers for TCR Jbeta segments was used in the multiplex PCR. The CDR3 region of rearranged TCR beta genes was amplified from genomic DNA with a multiplex PCR assay. Amplified TCR beta libraries were sequenced as 87-base-pair reads on the Illumina HiSeq System. In the paper's pipeline: In a later analysis, tens of millions of unique TCR beta chains were counted across the roughly 670 repertoires, and approximately 9.9 million of these chains were shared by at least two donors. A nearest-neighbor algorithm error-corrected the raw reads and collapsed the reads into unique sequences, merging closely related sequences to remove PCR and sequencing errors. CDR3 sequences were aligned to IMGT reference sequences to assign V, D and J gene segments. For a sequence to be retained, a match of at least six nucleotides was required to both a V gene segment and a J gene segment. A rearrangement was called productive if the CDR3 had no stop codons and remained in frame with V and J, and every other rearrangement was called non-productive. CDR3 was defined according to IMGT convention as the region running from the second conserved V-encoded cysteine to the conserved J-encoded phenylalanine. In an earlier analysis of approximately 500 of the donors, sequences lacking an unambiguous match to a single V gene segment were excluded. In an earlier analysis of 587 of the donors, V segments were called functional above 56.7% productive rearrangements and were called segregating when the between-donor standard deviation exceeded 5%. A statistical classification framework was developed to diagnose cytomegalovirus status using the catalog of TCR beta chain sequences. A later analysis assigned V and J genes by comparing TCR nucleotide sequences with IMGT/GENE-DB human TR gene sequences. A later analysis assigned CDR3 sequences and most-parsimonious VDJ recombination scenarios with the TCRdist pipeline. In a later analysis, each TCR beta chain was defined by its CDR3 amino acid sequence together with its V-gene family, and reads without a unique V-gene family were excluded. A later analysis removed 550 to 700 highly shared, low-generation-probability nucleotide sequences to deal with suspected cross-contamination and a sequencing artifact. In a later analysis, a clonal expansion index for each public chain was calculated from normalized within-repertoire ranks of inferred template counts. In a later analysis, generation probabilities were computed with a VDJ recombination model fitted to out-of-frame rearrangements, and the resulting probabilities were checked against IGoR. Hypergeometric tests were used in a later analysis to score TCR-TCR, TCR-HLA and TCR-CMV co-occurrence, with a repertoire-size bias correction applied to the TCR pairs. False discovery rates were estimated in a later analysis by permuting HLA or CMV assignments 20 times. In a later analysis, co-occurring TCRs were grouped with DBSCAN, and TCRdist sequence similarity was added when clustering was performed within HLA-allele-positive subsets. Repertoires with fewer than 30,000 or more than 120,000 public chains, plus five repertoires with anomalous nucleotide sharing, were excluded from co-occurrence clustering. This immuneACCESS table, as held by TCRdb, lists in-frame sequences with V and J called but not all clones. Of the missing ones, under half trace to an unresolved V gene in checked studies; the others have no known cause. V and J calls and clone size follow that table, whereas D and trimming were derived from the DNA. In this sample the table shows 160,000 or so clones, roughly 80% of which occur a single time. Of the sample, over 2% is held by the ten largest clones.

From the cysteine up to the phenylalanine, the CDR3 has a length of 14 residues. The CDR3 DNA has 42 bases and is translated from base 1. V lost 6 bases and J lost 0 bases, and the count of bases not matched to a germline gene is 4. The germline V gene supplies CDR1 MNHEY and CDR2 SVGAGI. The sample consisted of PBMCs. This receptor chain uses TRBV6-5 and TRBJ1-1; TRBD1 agrees with 7 junctional bases. This TCR was sampled from a man in his 60s in good health and CMV-seronegative. For the CDR3, the sequence is CASSRDRVNTEAFF. The bases read TGTGCCAGCAGCCGAGACAGGGTGAACACTGAAGCTTTCTTT.